These T cell receptor beta chains were read from a single sample in a study of cytomegalovirus exposure and HLA in healthy donors. Profiling relied on immunoSEQ multiplex PCR, and the TCRdb table lists in-frame clones only, not all of them. In the table there are 240,000 or so clones, approximately 81% of which are singletons. The sample comprised PBMCs. The receptors stem from a woman aged 55-69 years in good health and CMV-seropositive. The CDR3 runs from the conserved cysteine through the conserved F or W. The order of the fields is V gene, D gene, J gene, CDR3 DNA, CDR3 protein. The D gene is left open where the match is weak.

TRBV6-1,TRBD1,TRBJ1-2,TGTGCCAGCCGGCCGGGACAGAACTATGGCTACACCTTC,CASRPGQNYGYTF
TRBV28,TRBD2,TRBJ2-1,TGTGCCAGCAGTTTAGCGGGAGGCCCAAACAATGAGCAGTTCTTC,CASSLAGGPNNEQFF
TRBV21-1,NA,TRBJ2-2,TGTGCCAGCAGCAAAGAAGGAAAGGGGACAGGGGTAGCCGGGGAGCTGTTTTTT,CASSKEGKGTGVAGELFF
TRBV18,NA,TRBJ2-2,TGTGCCAGCTCACCGTACCTAAAGAACACCGGGGAGCTGTTTTTT,CASSPYLKNTGELFF
TRBV10-3,TRBD2,TRBJ2-1,TGTGCCATCAGTGCGGCTAGCGGGCTTGAGCAGTTCTTC,CAISAASGLEQFF
TRBV27,TRBD1,TRBJ2-1,TGTGCCAGCAGTGCCGACAGGGGTCCCTACAATGAGCAGTTCTTC,CASSADRGPYNEQFF
TRBV5-1,NA,TRBJ2-2,TGCGCCAGCAGCTCAGGGACCGGGGAGCTGTTTTTT,CASSSGTGELFF
TRBV9,TRBD2,TRBJ2-2,TGTGCCAGCAGCGTAGAACTAGGAGGTGGGCGGGAGGCCGGGGAGCTGTTTTTT,CASSVELGGGREAGELFF
TRBV5-1,TRBD1,TRBJ2-7,TGCGCCAGCAGCGGCGGGACAGGGCGGCTCTACGAGCAGTACTTC,CASSGGTGRLYEQYF
TRBV30,NA,TRBJ1-3,TGTGCCTGGAGGCGGGGCAGTAGCTCTGGAAACACCATATATTTT,CAWRRGSSSGNTIYF
TRBV7-3,NA,TRBJ2-7,TGTGCCAGCAGCTTAACGGGCCCAAGGGGCTCCTACGAGCAGTACTTC,CASSLTGPRGSYEQYF